This T cell receptor (beta chain) is drawn from a study of Graves' ophthalmopathy and Graves' hyperthyroidism. Study information: Before any treatment, peripheral blood was taken at the initial diagnosis.

There are a few counts of this clonotype. In germline, CDR1 is KGHSH, CDR2 LQKENI. The CDR3 has 14 amino acids. With 4 bases removed from V and 5 bases from J, the gap between germline ends came to 15 bases. Researchers took RNA transcripts and amplified TCR beta CDR3 regions from them. HTBI primers were employed in first-round RT-PCR, then a second-round multiplex PCR followed. Using its own MiXCR run on the multiplex PCR reads, TCRdb lists one record per CDR3 protein. The table lists 200,000 to 300,000 distinct CDR3 sequences, about 47% of them singletons. The study enrolled ophthalmopathy donors with moderate-to-severe activity, CAS ≥3, NOSPECS ≥4 and duration under 3 months. The authors isolated PBMCs from about 10 ml of fresh peripheral blood.

The rearrangement links TRBV18 to TRBJ2-7, with D tentatively TRBD2 (6 bases). The TCR originated in an adult man with Graves' ophthalmopathy. Sequencing used peripheral blood. The CDR3 here is CASSLTWEANEQYF. CDR3 nucleotide sequence: TGTGCCAGCTCACTGACCTGGGAGGCGAACGAGCAGTACTTC.